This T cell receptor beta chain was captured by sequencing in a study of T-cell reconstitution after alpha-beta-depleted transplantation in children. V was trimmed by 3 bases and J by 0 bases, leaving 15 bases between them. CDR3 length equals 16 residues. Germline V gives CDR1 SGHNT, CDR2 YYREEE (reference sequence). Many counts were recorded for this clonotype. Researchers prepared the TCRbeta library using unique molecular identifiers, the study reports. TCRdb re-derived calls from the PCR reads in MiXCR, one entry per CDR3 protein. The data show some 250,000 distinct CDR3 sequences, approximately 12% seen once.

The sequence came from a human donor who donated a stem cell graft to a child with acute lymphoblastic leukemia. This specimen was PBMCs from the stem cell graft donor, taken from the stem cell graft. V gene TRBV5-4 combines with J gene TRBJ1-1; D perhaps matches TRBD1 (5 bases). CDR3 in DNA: TGTGCCAGCAGCTGGTTCGGGGCTAGAATGAACACTGAAGCTTTCTTT. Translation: CASSWFGARMNTEAFF. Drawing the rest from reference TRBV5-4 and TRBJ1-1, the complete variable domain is ETGVTQSPTHLIKTRGQQVTLRCSSQSGHNTVSWYQQALGQGPQFIFQYYREEENGRGNFPPRFSGLQFPNYSSELNVNALELDDSALYLCASSWFGARMNTEAFFGQGTRLTVV.